This T cell receptor beta chain was recovered during a study of human T cells and chemical hapten exposure. Study context: Across its approximately 25 weeks, the study gave patients weekly diphenylcyclopropenone doses to the scalp. Study conclusions and caveats: While controls formed fewer of them, expanded TCRs formed significantly more large CDR3 similarity clusters. No change in TCRs above 1 in 1000 frequency was produced by DPC sensitization.

This CDR3 is built from 12 residues. Germline CDR1 SEHNR, CDR2 FQNEAQ (reference sequence). The V end was cut by 3 bases, the J end by 6 bases, with 9 bases between. It was the library that attached unique molecular identifiers to individual cDNA molecules. TCRdb re-called the RACE reads through MiXCR, storing one row per CDR3 protein. The repertoire has around 34,000 distinct CDR3 sequences, 5.5% to 7.5% of them found once; the top ten carry roughly 9%. The time point denotes: patch test 1, 2 weeks after DPC sensitization. Described treatment: therapeutic diphenylcyclopropenone sensitization with weekly scalp DPC. Total RNA extraction was carried out from unfractionated whole blood. A remark on this clonotype: The target antigen is unknown.

This chain connects TRBV7-9 to TRBJ2-7; D ambiguous. The clonotype originates from a woman aged 25 to 39 with alopecia areata. Some clones in this sample may be carry-over from other donors' samples. The starting material was whole blood, obtained in connection with sensitization to the hapten diphenylcyclopropenone (DPC). The CDR3 here is CASSLGALEQYF. CDR3 nucleotide sequence: TGTGCCAGCAGCTTGGGCGCCCTCGAGCAGTACTTC. The entire variable domain, with the rest obtained from reference TRBV7-9 and TRBJ2-7, is as follows: DTGVSQNPRHKITKRGQNVTFRCDPISEHNRLYWYRQTLGQGPEFLTYFQNEAQLEKSRLLSDRFSAERPKGSFSTLEIQRTEQGDSAMYLCASSLGALEQYFGPGTRLTVT.